These 11 T cell receptor beta chains were all obtained from the same sample, sequenced in a study of regulatory T cells in long-lasting Graves disease. Stated time point: newly diagnosed GD, antithyroid drugs for less than 3 months. PBMC-extracted RNA yielded the TCR library. For TCR beta, libraries came from iRepertoire HTBI primers and Arm-PCR of CDR3 regions. TCRdb ran MiXCR on the multiplex PCR reads and lists one entry per CDR3 protein. The sample yields about 320,000 distinct CDR3 sequences, 15% to 20% seen once. The sequences come from peripheral blood mononuclear cells (PBMCs), collected at new diagnosis, from a patient treated with antithyroid drugs. The receptors stem from a female donor with Graves disease.

This clonotype appeared many times. J is TRBJ2-7 and V is TRBV6-1; D remains unclear. The CDR3 length is 15 residues. Trimming stripped 8 bases from V and 4 bases from J, with 21 bases between. Germline-derived CDR1 and CDR2 are MNHNS and SASEGT. This CDR3 is CASLTRISNAYEQYF. The CDR3, as DNA: TGTGCCAGCCTAACAAGAATCTCGAATGCATACGAGCAGTACTTC.

In its sample, this clonotype was seen many times. The genes are TRBV9 and TRBJ2-3; TRBD2 agrees at 10 bases. The germline CDR1 and CDR2 sequences are SGDLS and YYNGEE. This CDR3 spans 15 amino acids. With V trimmed by 1 base and J by 5 bases, 4 bases remained unmatched. Written as DNA, the CDR3 is TGTGCCAGCAGCGTACTAGCGGGAGAGCGAGATACGCAGTATTTT. Residues: CASSVLAGERDTQYF. Filled out from reference TRBV9 and TRBJ2-3, the complete variable domain reads DSGVTQTPKHLITATGQRVTLRCSPRSGDLSVYWYQQSLDQGLQFLIQYYNGEERAKGNILERFSAQQFPDLHSELNLSSLELGDSALYFCASSVLAGERDTQYFGPGTRLTVL.

V usage is TRBV18 and J usage is TRBJ2-5; no firm D call. Trimming removed 3 bases at V and 5 bases at J, with 10 bases between. CDR3 size: 13 residues. Per germline, CDR1 KGHSH and CDR2 LQKENI. The CDR3 protein is CASSPAPWETQYF. The DNA of the CDR3 is TGTGCCAGCTCACCGGCTCCATGGGAGACCCAGTACTTC.

The sample holds many counts of this clonotype. V usage is TRBV28 and J usage is TRBJ1-2; 10 positions match TRBD1. The CDR3 covers 16 residues. CDR1 and CDR2 from the germline V gene are MDHEN and SYDVKM. The V gene end was trimmed by 6 bases and the J gene end by 4 bases; junction bases not matched to a gene: 11. CDR3 sequence (DNA): TGTGCCAGCAGACCCGGGACAGGGGAGGAATTCTATGGCTACACCTTC. Its translation: CASRPGTGEEFYGYTF.

This clonotype has at least ten counts. The chain couples TRBV5-1 to TRBJ2-3, with 8 positions matching TRBD2. V was clipped by 1 base and J by 3 bases; unmatched bases: 4. The CDR3 sequence is 15 residues long. CDR1 SGHRS and CDR2 YFSETQ come from the germline V gene. CDR3 DNA: TGCGCCAGCAGCTTGAGCGGGAGTTCGACAGATACGCAGTATTTT. It yields the protein CASSLSGSSTDTQYF.

For this clonotype: A read error may explain this, as a much larger clone is one base away. This chain links TRBV6-2 or TRBV6-3 with TRBJ1-4, with a weak D call TRBD1 (6 bases). Trimming shortened V by 6 bases and J by 4 bases, and 15 bases separated the two germline ends. Germline V gene lookup returns CDR1 MNHEY and CDR2 SVGEGT. CDR3 length: 15 amino acids. CDR3 loop: CASRSRTEYNEKLFF. The CDR3 region has the DNA TGTGCCAGCAGATCGAGGACAGAATATAATGAAAAACTGTTTTTT.

V is TRBV2 and J is TRBJ2-3; TRBD1 is a possible D gene (5 bases). The V and J ends lost 6 bases and 0 bases respectively, with 19 bases between them. The V gene's germline CDR1 is SNHLY and CDR2 FYNNEI. The CDR3 spans 17 residues. In DNA form, the CDR3 reads TGTGCCAGCAGGCCCCAAGACAGCTCACATAGCACAGATACGCAGTATTTT. Translated: CASRPQDSSHSTDTQYF.

V usage is TRBV20-1 and J usage is TRBJ2-2, with D uncertain. The germline V and J ends were trimmed by 3 bases and 3 bases, with 14 bases remaining between them. Germline CDR1 DFQATT, CDR2 SNEGSKA (reference sequence). This CDR3 has 15 residues. The CDR3 region has the DNA TGCAGTGCTAGGATATTTGGTCGGGACACCGGGGAGCTGTTTTTT. It encodes CSARIFGRDTGELFF.

This clonotype was found a few times. The chain has TRBV2 and TRBJ2-7, with D tentatively TRBD2 (6 bases). V was trimmed by 6 bases and J by 3 bases, leaving 18 bases between them. The CDR3 sequence is 15 residues long. Germline lookup yields CDR1 SNHLY and CDR2 FYNNEI. CDR3 residues: CASSVRDWSLYEQYF. DNA for the CDR3: TGTGCCAGCAGCGTCCGGGACTGGAGCCTCTACGAGCAGTACTTC.

This clonotype showed up just a few times. The chain joins TRBV7-9 to TRBJ2-7; 11 nucleotides line up with TRBD2. Trimming at V came to 9 bases and at J to 2 bases, leaving 15 bases not matched to a gene. This CDR3 has 17 residues. From germline, CDR1 is SEHNR and CDR2 FQNEAQ (reference sequence). The CDR3 loop is CASRGEVKLAGAYEQYF. Here the CDR3 DNA reads TGTGCCAGTCGCGGGGAGGTGAAACTAGCGGGAGCCTACGAGCAGTACTTC.

This clonotype was seen many times. The rearrangement joins TRBV5-5 to TRBJ2-2, with D perhaps assigned TRBD1 or TRBD2 (5 bases each). V dropped 2 bases and J dropped 0 bases, with 17 bases sitting between them. The germline CDR1 and CDR2 sequences are SGHKS and YYEKEE (reference sequence). The CDR3 length is 18 residues. The CDR3, as DNA: TGTGCCAGCAGCTTAAGAACCGGGACGTACGCGAACACCGGGGAGCTGTTTTTT. Translating it yields CASSLRTGTYANTGELFF.